This entry describes one T cell receptor (beta chain). What it binds is not known. This sample was taken from a study of T cells in Graves' hyperthyroidism and ophthalmopathy. Patients were aged 18 to 65, had disease duration under 2 months, and had newly diagnosed hyperthyroidism. Uncontrolled infection, other autoimmune disease, pregnancy and lactation each barred patients from inclusion. Study-wide points: Ophthalmopathy and stable hyperthyroidism were separated by a 13 V-J model.

The investigators amplified TCR beta CDR3 regions from RNA transcripts. The study used the HTBI primer set for a first-round RT-PCR of the TCR CDR3. A single record per CDR3 protein comes from TCRdb applying MiXCR to the multiplex PCR reads. The sample contains over 700,000 distinct CDR3 sequences, around 40% of which appear only once. Germline V gene sequence: CDR1 MGHDK, CDR2 SYGVNS. The CDR3 is made up of 15 amino acids. V gave up 5 bases and J gave up 2 bases, with 16 bases separating them. The specimen was blood. The V and J genes are TRBV25-1 and TRBJ2-7; D is perhaps TRBD1 (7 bases). This TCR was sampled from a woman aged 40 to 55 with Graves' hyperthyroidism. CDR3 DNA sequence: TGTGCCAGCAGTTACCTCAGGGGGGAAACCTACGAGCAGTACTTC. This encodes CASSYLRGETYEQYF.